Following are 6 T cell receptor beta chains from one sample sequenced in a study of glioma-infiltrating T cells after dendritic cell vaccination. Assay: immunoSEQ multiplex PCR; the TCRdb copy retains only in-frame clones and omits some. The sample records fewer than 85,000 clones, 70% to 90% being singletons. Sequences were derived from blood, sampled before dendritic cell vaccination. These receptors all come from a human donor with glioblastoma.

The chain couples TRBV30 to TRBJ1-3, with D maybe TRBD1 (5 bases). Germline V gives CDR1 GTSNPN, CDR2 SVGIG (reference sequence). CDR3 length: 14 amino acids. Trimming removed 1 base from V and 4 bases from J, with 11 bases in between. This CDR3 reads CAWSGQGLGNTIYF. As DNA, the CDR3 is TGTGCCTGGAGTGGGCAGGGCTTAGGAAACACCATATATTTT.

This rearrangement joins TRBV11-3 to TRBJ2-5; a possible D gene is TRBD2 (7 bases). Germline V gene sequence: CDR1 SGHNT, CDR2 YENEEA. The CDR3 is 17 amino acids. Trimming stripped 5 bases from V and 0 bases from J, with 19 bases between. CDR3 amino acids: CASSEGRGASYQETQYF. CDR3 sequence (DNA): TGTGCCAGCAGCGAGGGTCGGGGGGCCTCGTACCAAGAGACCCAGTACTTC. The full variable domain, in which reference TRBV11-3 and TRBJ2-5 provide the parts outside the CDR3, is EAGVVQSPRYKIIEKKQPVAFWCNPISGHNTLYWYLQNLGQGPELLIRYENEEAVDDSQLPKDRFSAERLKGVDSTLKIQPAELGDSAVYLCASSEGRGASYQETQYFGPGTRLLVL.

The chain employs TRBV9 and TRBJ2-3; D not certain. The V and J ends lost 0 bases and 2 bases respectively, with 7 bases between them. CDR3 size: 14 residues. CDR1 and CDR2 (germline): SGDLS, YYNGEE. This chain's CDR3 is CASSVDRHTDTQYF. The CDR3 DNA sequence: TGTGCCAGCAGCGTAGACAGACACACAGATACGCAGTATTTT.

This clone came up a few times. CDR3 coding DNA: TGTGCTAGTGGTTCTCAGGGGGCAGGCGAGCAGTACTTC. Amino acids: CASGSQGAGEQYF. The chain has TRBV12-5 and TRBJ2-7, with 8 bases fitting TRBD1. J gave up 6 bases and V 4 bases, and 5 bases lay outside the gene matches. Germline lookup yields CDR1 LGHNT and CDR2 FRNRAP. This CDR3 has 13 amino acids.

This clone showed up just once. V usage is TRBV5-4 and J usage is TRBJ2-3, with 8 bases lining up with TRBD2. In germline, CDR1 is SGHNT, CDR2 YYREEE (reference sequence). The CDR3 length is 15 residues. The J segment lost 4 bases and the V segment lost 2 bases, leaving 6 bases of the junction unmatched. The CDR3 protein is CASSFGSGAPDTQYF. The CDR3, as DNA: TGTGCCAGCAGCTTTGGTAGCGGGGCCCCAGATACGCAGTATTTT.

This rearrangement joins TRBV19 to TRBJ2-5; 8 bases agree with TRBD2. V dropped 7 bases and J dropped 1; count of bases not matched to a gene: 5. Looked up from germline, CDR1 is LNHDA and CDR2 is SQIVND (reference sequence). The CDR3 is 14 amino acids. The CDR3 DNA reads TGTGCCAGTAACCAGCGGGGGTCCCAAGAGACCCAGTACTTC. The encoded protein is CASNQRGSQETQYF.